This is a list of T cell receptor beta chains from one sample in a study of T cells in Graves' hyperthyroidism and ophthalmopathy. A single record per CDR3 protein comes from TCRdb applying MiXCR to the multiplex PCR reads. This sample has about 570,000 distinct CDR3 sequences; just over 45% occur once, and the top ten carry around 19%. Sequenced sample: peripheral blood or thyroid tissue (not recorded which). The receptors derive from an adult woman with Graves' disease, either hyperthyroidism or ophthalmopathy (not recorded which). CDR3s include the opening cysteine and the closing phenylalanine or tryptophan. The order of the fields is V gene, D gene, CDR3 protein. The D gene is left open where the match is weak.

>TRBV2|-
CASSDIHQGRGVGGYTF
>TRBV5-1|-
CASSLGPSSEKLFF
>TRBV6-6|-
CASSLTLGTTGELFF
>TRBV20-1|-
CSASDNSVGYTF
>TRBV11-2|-
CASSFQTGSDSPLHF
>TRBV6-4|-
CASSDSTGTYNEQFF
>TRBV11-2|-
CAWSVQSGNTIYF
>TRBV7-2|TRBD1
CASSDRTGGLYEQYF
>TRBV2|-
CASSEADGGYEQYF
>TRBV20-1|-
CSASSVAENTEAFF
>TRBV5-1|TRBD2
CASSMGGEGYTGELFF
>TRBV7-2|TRBD1
CASRAGTGLNSPPHF
>TRBV6-5|TRBD2
CASSSLTSGRWEQYF
>TRBV6-5|TRBD2
CASRPSGLDSSEQYF
>TRBV12-3/TRBV12-4|TRBD1
CASSSWDRGNQPQHF
>TRBV2|-
CASRGGLVNTEAFF
>TRBV9|-
CASSPAGDEAFF
>TRBV7-6|-
CASSPRRLWEDSGANVLTF
>TRBV6-5|-
CASIDRRAEAFF
>TRBV6-1|-
CASSLDGGDTESYEQYF
>TRBV20-1|TRBD1
CSARKAPGQRGLGNTIYF
>TRBV5-1|-
CASSLAPATGELFF
>TRBV4-1|-
CASSHRGPTYEQYF
>TRBV20-1|-
CSVVAGMNTEAFF
>TRBV3-1|-
CASRHASGPQANYEQYF
>TRBV29-1|TRBD1
CSVEGGDRGVGYTF
>TRBV7-7|TRBD1
CASSSNMDRGRSPLHF
>TRBV5-1|-
CASSSPGHDLYEQYF
>TRBV28|-
CASSRLDGTNQPQHF
>TRBV5-5|-
CASSLQAETEAFF
>TRBV5-1|TRBD1
CASSLDQGAGSPLHF
>TRBV10-3|-
CAISAGIHNYGYTF
>TRBV10-3|TRBD2
CATGTMDTGELFF
>TRBV19|TRBD1
CASSVKGDRVNYGYTF
>TRBV5-1|-
CASRGPNTEAFF
>TRBV7-9|-
CARSLQEGTAGRETQYF
>TRBV6-1|TRBD1
CAGLDRGSRGYTF